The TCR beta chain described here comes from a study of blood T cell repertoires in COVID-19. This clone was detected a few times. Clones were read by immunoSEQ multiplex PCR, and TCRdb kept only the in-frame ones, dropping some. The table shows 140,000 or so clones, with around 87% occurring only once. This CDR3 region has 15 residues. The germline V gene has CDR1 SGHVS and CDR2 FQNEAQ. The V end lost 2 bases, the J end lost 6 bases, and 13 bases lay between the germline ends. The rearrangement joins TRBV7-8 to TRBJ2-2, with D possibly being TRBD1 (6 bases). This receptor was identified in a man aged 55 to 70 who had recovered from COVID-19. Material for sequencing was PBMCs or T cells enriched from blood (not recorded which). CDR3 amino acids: CASSLMTGRAGELFF. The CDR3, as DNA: TGTGCCAGCAGCTTAATGACAGGTCGGGCCGGGGAGCTGTTTTTT.